This TCR beta chain was recovered during a study of shared clonotypes between healthy human individuals. Overall study results and limits: A limitation of the genetic and exposure-history diversity represented arose from few donors. Among donors, the sharing of clonotypes was expected to be influenced by sequencing depth.

Researchers ran the assay at a deep level. Ten immunoSEQ deep assay plates were used by the authors to sequence unsorted PBMC DNA. Sequencing used immunoSEQ multiplex PCR; TCRdb keeps in-frame clones, though not all of them. The sample contains about 490,000 clones, approximately 80% of which appear only once. CDR1 is SGHNT, CDR2 YYREEE, per germline (reference sequence). V lost 0 bases and J 1 base, leaving 13 bases between the germline ends. The CDR3 is 16 residues long. About this clone: Antigen specificity is unknown.

The receptor was derived from a middle-aged woman in good health. Some clones in this sample may be carry-over from other donors' samples. The rearrangement links TRBV5-4 to TRBJ2-5; D may match TRBD1 or TRBD2 (5 bases each). The sequenced sample consisted of PBMCs. CDR3 in DNA: TGTGCCAGCAGCTTGGCCCCAAACGGGGCCCAAGAGACCCAGTACTTC. This encodes CASSLAPNGAQETQYF. The full variable domain, with the rest looked up from reference TRBV5-4 and TRBJ2-5, is ETGVTQSPTHLIKTRGQQVTLRCSSQSGHNTVSWYQQALGQGPQFIFQYYREEENGRGNFPPRFSGLQFPNYSSELNVNALELDDSALYLCASSLAPNGAQETQYFGPGTRLLVL.